This TCR beta chain was identified in a study of control samples from healthy donors and cancer patients. The CDR3 consists of 14 residues. Between the trimmed V and J ends, which lost 0 bases and 7 bases, there was a span of 12 bases. CDR1 and CDR2 (germline): SNHLY, FYNNEI. Profiled with immunoSEQ multiplex PCR; TCRdb holds only in-frame clones, not every one. The repertoire consists of under 130,000 clones, with approximately 90% occurring once and the leading ten covering about 18%. Sample: PBMCs. This chain joins TRBV2 and TRBJ1-1, with D unclear. This sequence originates from a man in his fifties or sixties with lung cancer. The CDR3 bases are TGTGCCAGCAGTGAAGCCGGCGTGAAGGATGAAGCTTTCTTT. This sequence encodes CASSEAGVKDEAFF. Together with reference TRBV2 and TRBJ1-1, the CDR3 gives the full variable domain: EPEVTQTPSHQVTQMGQEVILRCVPISNHLYFYWYRQILGQKVEFLVSFYNNEISEKSEIFDDQFSVERPDGSNFTLKIRSTKLEDSAMYFCASSEAGVKDEAFFGQGTRLTVV.